This T cell receptor (beta chain) is drawn from a study of identical twins. Germline CDR1 reads SGHAT; CDR2 reads FQNNGV. CDR3 length: 14 residues. V was clipped by 5 bases and J by 4 bases; unmatched bases: 5. TCRdb re-derived calls from the 5' RACE reads in MiXCR, one entry per CDR3 protein. The repertoire has around 550,000 distinct CDR3 sequences, roughly 15% of them found once; the top ten carry around 0.48%. The data also belong to a second study, concerning yellow fever vaccine responses in identical twins.

The chain uses TRBV11-2 and TRBJ2-3; 8 nucleotides align to TRBD1. Sequencing used CD4+ T cells sorted from blood. The receptor comes from a woman under 30 in good health. CDR3 coding DNA: TGTGCCAGCAGCGACCTCAGGGGGCCAGATACGCAGTATTTT. Translating it yields CASSDLRGPDTQYF.